This T cell receptor (beta chain) was observed in a study of T cells in Graves' hyperthyroidism and ophthalmopathy. Notes on the study in general: Within blood appeared most thyroid clonotypes that had expanded above 0.001.

Patients with uncontrolled infections, other autoimmune diseases, pregnancy or lactation were excluded. Orbital computed tomography and thyroid ultrasound, together with serum TRAb and thyroxine and clinical symptoms, were used for diagnoses. Concerning this clonotype itself: Its target is unknown.

CDR3 size: 12 residues. Germline V CDR1 and CDR2: SGHAT, FQNNGV. V lost 6 bases to trimming and J lost 6 bases, with 8 bases between them. Amplification of TCR beta CDR3 regions was performed using RNA transcripts as template. HTBI primers drove first-round RT-PCR of the TCR CDR3. TCRdb re-called the multiplex PCR reads with MiXCR, one entry per CDR3 protein. The sample contains fewer than 650,000 distinct CDR3 sequences, about 15% of which appear only once. Material: blood. The TCR comes from a woman aged 40 to 50 with Graves' ophthalmopathy. The chain is built from TRBV11-2 and TRBJ2-2, with D perhaps assigned TRBD1 or TRBD2 (5 bases each). CDR3 loop: CASSWGSGELFF. The CDR3 DNA reads as TGTGCCAGCAGTTGGGGGTCCGGGGAGCTGTTTTTT.